Detailed here is one T cell receptor (beta chain). Its antigen is unknown. A multiplex PCR was run with 60 Vbeta primers and 13 Jbeta primers. Assay: immunoSEQ multiplex PCR; the TCRdb copy retains only in-frame clones and omits some. In the table there are 100,000 to 150,000 clones, about 85% of which are singletons. This record belongs to a study of cytomegalovirus exposure and HLA in healthy donors. Across the whole study: Ancestry clustering placed around 81% of roughly 400 genotyped donors in the Caucasian-associated cluster. Study-wide results and limits: Analysis performed later showed TCR beta chains linked to HLA being more clonally expanded than equally common others. The authors later found TCR association rates varying by HLA locus, with DRB1 most and HLA-C fewest.

Germline assignment: CDR1 SGHRS and CDR2 YFSETQ. With V trimmed by 4 bases and J by 5 bases, 10 bases remained unmatched. This CDR3 has 16 residues. The sequenced sample was PBMCs. The V gene is TRBV5-1, the J gene TRBJ2-2, with 8 positions matching TRBD1. The TCR was taken from a boy aged 5-17 years in good health and CMV-seronegative. The CDR3 region has the DNA TGCGCCAGCAGCCAAGGGACAGGCGCCAAGACCGGGGAGCTGTTTTTT. Residues: CASSQGTGAKTGELFF.